A selection of T cell receptor beta chains follows, all from one sample in a study of blood T cell repertoires in COVID-19. Clones were read by immunoSEQ multiplex PCR, and TCRdb kept only the in-frame ones, dropping some. The table records some 260,000 clones, around 89% of them present only once. Sequenced material: PBMCs or T cells enriched from blood (not recorded which). Every receptor here comes from a middle-aged man who had recovered from COVID-19. Both conserved end residues are part of each CDR3. D genes are given only for firm matches. Not all rows give a size; the values are once, few, many and, for expanded clones, a class.

d_call cdr3_length j_call v_call clone_size cdr3_nt cdr3_aa
TRBD1 15 TRBJ2-7 TRBV19 NA TGTGCCAGTAGTAGGCCGGGACAGGGGGCCTACGAGCAGTACTTC CASSRPGQGAYEQYF
NA 12 TRBJ1-2 TRBV28 few TGTGGAATAGGGGTGACTAACTATGGCTACACCTTC CGIGVTNYGYTF
TRBD2 14 TRBJ2-3 TRBV5-4 NA TGTGCCAGTCGGCGGGCGGGAGGGTCAGATACGCAGTATTTT CASRRAGGSDTQYF
NA 17 TRBJ1-5 TRBV7-2 NA TGTGCCAGCAGCTTGGGGACGTCGGGGGGAGGCAATCAGCCCCAGCATTTT CASSLGTSGGGNQPQHF
TRBD1 14 TRBJ1-1 TRBV6-6 NA TGTGCCAGCAGGGAACAGGGGGCTATAACTGAAGCTTTCTTT CASREQGAITEAFF
TRBD1 17 TRBJ2-7 TRBV15 NA TGTGCCACCAGCAGAGACCCGGACAGGGGCCCGAACTACGAGCAGTACTTC CATSRDPDRGPNYEQYF
TRBD2 17 TRBJ2-3 TRBV6-2/TRBV6-3 NA TGTGCCAGCAGTCCCGAGGGGCCTAGCGGGAGCACAGATACGCAGTATTTT CASSPEGPSGSTDTQYF
TRBD1 16 TRBJ2-7 TRBV24-1 NA TGTGCCACCAACCAAGACTACTACAGGGGCGCCTACGAGCAGTACTTC CATNQDYYRGAYEQYF
NA 15 TRBJ2-5 TRBV7-8 NA TGTGCCAGCACGGACGGAGGGGGCTACCAAGAGACCCAGTACTTC CASTDGGGYQETQYF
NA 16 TRBJ2-5 TRBV11-3 NA TGTGCCAGCAGCTTCCCAGGACGGACATACCAAGAGACCCAGTACTTC CASSFPGRTYQETQYF
TRBD1 16 TRBJ1-3 TRBV28 NA TGTGCCAGCAGTTCAGACAGGGGAAGGTCTGGAAACACCATATATTTT CASSSDRGRSGNTIYF
NA 14 TRBJ1-2 TRBV6-6 few TGTGCCAGCAGTTATTTACAGGGCATCGGTGGCTACACCTTC CASSYLQGIGGYTF
TRBD1 17 TRBJ2-7 TRBV7-2 NA TGTGCCAGCAGCTACAGACCGACAGGGGTGCCCGAGGACGGGCAGTACTTC CASSYRPTGVPEDGQYF
NA 13 TRBJ1-4 TRBV12-3/TRBV12-4 once TGTGCCAGCAACCTCAGGGGAAGTGAAAAACTGTTTTTT CASNLRGSEKLFF
TRBD2 18 TRBJ2-6 TRBV19 NA TGTGCCAGCACACACCTAGGGAGGGGTCTGGCTGGGGCCAACGTCCTGACTTTC CASTHLGRGLAGANVLTF
TRBD2 14 TRBJ2-7 TRBV9 NA TGTGCCAGCAGCATGGGACTAGCGGGAAGCAAGCAGTACTTC CASSMGLAGSKQYF
TRBD1 13 TRBJ2-7 TRBV6-5 NA TGTGCCAGCAGTTCCACGACAGGGGGCGAGCAGTACTTC CASSSTTGGEQYF
TRBD1 14 TRBJ1-2 TRBV28 NA TGTGCCAGCAGTTTACAGGGGGCAATCTATGGCTACACCTTC CASSLQGAIYGYTF
TRBD1 14 TRBJ1-4 TRBV5-1 NA TGCGCCAGCAGCCAGGACAGGGGAAGTGAAAAACTGTTTTTT CASSQDRGSEKLFF
NA 16 TRBJ1-6 TRBV19 once TGTGCCAGTAGTATACAGGGACTTCCCACGGGCTCACCCCTCCACTTT CASSIQGLPTGSPLHF
TRBD1 14 TRBJ1-1 TRBV28 NA TGTGCCAGCAGCCCAGGACAGGCGAACACTGAAGCTTTCTTT CASSPGQANTEAFF
TRBD2 16 TRBJ2-5 TRBV28 NA TGTGCCAGCAGTTTAAGGTACGGGAGGGCCGAAGAGACCCAGTACTTC CASSLRYGRAEETQYF
NA 13 TRBJ2-5 TRBV27 NA TGTGCCAGCAGTGCACTTCCCCCAAAGACCCAGTACTTC CASSALPPKTQYF
NA 16 TRBJ2-2 TRBV11-1 NA TGTGCCAGCACCCCATTCGGGGGATCAAACACCGGGGAGCTGTTTTTT CASTPFGGSNTGELFF
NA 15 TRBJ2-1 TRBV9 NA TGTGCCAGCAGCGTAGTCGTGGGAGGAGGCGATGAGCAGTTCTTC CASSVVVGGGDEQFF
NA 17 TRBJ2-1 TRBV7-7 NA TGTGCCAGCAGCCAGCCGCCTTGGGAGACGAAAAACAATGAGCAGTTCTTC CASSQPPWETKNNEQFF
TRBD1 15 TRBJ2-7 TRBV5-1 NA TGCGCCAGCAGCCCCGGACAGGGCGTTACCTACGAGCAGTACTTC CASSPGQGVTYEQYF
TRBD1 13 TRBJ2-7 TRBV29-1 NA TGCAGCGTTAAGACAGGGGCCGTCCACGAGCAGTACTTC CSVKTGAVHEQYF
NA 12 TRBJ2-7 TRBV10-2 NA TGCGCCAGCAGTGAACCCCGGGGGGAGCAGTACTTC CASSEPRGEQYF
NA 15 TRBJ1-1 TRBV11-2 NA TGTGCCAGCAGCTCCCCGGGACATATGAACACTGAAGCTTTCTTT CASSSPGHMNTEAFF
NA 15 TRBJ1-2 TRBV7-3 NA TGTGCCAGCAGCTTAGACAGGTTGAACCCTGGGGGCTACACCTTC CASSLDRLNPGGYTF
TRBD1 14 TRBJ2-5 TRBV6-5 NA TGTGCCAGCAGAGGACAGGGCCTCAAAGAGACCCAGTACTTC CASRGQGLKETQYF
NA 12 TRBJ1-5 TRBV15 once TGTGCCACCAGCAGAGATGTCGGGCCCCAGCATTTT CATSRDVGPQHF
TRBD1 14 TRBJ2-7 TRBV5-6 NA TGTGCCAGCAGCTTCGGGACAGTAAACTACGAGCAGTACTTC CASSFGTVNYEQYF
TRBD2 16 TRBJ2-2 TRBV14 NA TGTGCCAGCAGCCAATTAGCGGGAGGCACTACCGGGGAGCTGTTTTTT CASSQLAGGTTGELFF
TRBD1 15 TRBJ2-6 TRBV6-1 NA TGTGCCAGCAGTCCGACAGGGGAGGGGGCCAACGTCCTGACTTTC CASSPTGEGANVLTF
TRBD1 16 TRBJ2-2 TRBV11-3 NA TGTGCCAGCAGCTTCCGGGGGACAGGGATTACCGGGGAGCTGTTTTTT CASSFRGTGITGELFF